One sample yielded the 6 T cell receptor beta chains listed below, sequenced in a study of glioma-infiltrating T cells. TCR alpha and beta CDR3 regions were amplified from RNA using iRepertoire nested multiplex PCR. TCRdb re-derived calls from the multiplex PCR reads in MiXCR, one entry per CDR3 protein. Found here are approximately 190,000 distinct CDR3 sequences, approximately 30% of them singletons; the top ten hold roughly a fifth. The sample was glioma tissue, nonneoplastic brain tissue, or PBMCs (not recorded which). These receptors all come from a human donor with low-grade glioma or glioblastoma, undergoing nonglioma brain surgery, or in good health (not recorded which).

This rearrangement joins TRBV28 to TRBJ2-7; a possible D gene is TRBD1 (6 bases). The CDR3 is made up of 13 amino acids. Germline-derived CDR1 and CDR2 are MDHEN and SYDVKM. V lost 2 bases and J lost 5, with 10 bases in between. The CDR3 DNA sequence: TGTGCCAGCAGTTTAACAGGGTACCACGAGCAGTACTTC. Protein: CASSLTGYHEQYF.

This clonotype was counted at least ten times. The genes are TRBV15 and TRBJ2-7; D may be TRBD1 or TRBD2 (5 bases each). Germline V lookup: CDR1 LNHNV, CDR2 YYDKDF (reference sequence). Trimming left V 3 bases short and J 0 bases short, with 9 bases between. The CDR3 has 14 residues. DNA for the CDR3: TGTGCCACCAGCAGTGGGACGGCCTCCTACGAGCAGTACTTC. This translates into CATSSGTASYEQYF.

As regards this clonotype: Since a much larger clone is just one base distant, this may be a read error. The chain uses TRBV7-9 and TRBJ2-7; tentatively, D is TRBD2 (5 bases). Germline V gene data show CDR1 as SEHNR and CDR2 as FQNEAQ (reference sequence). V was clipped by 4 bases and J by 6 bases, with 16 bases between them. This CDR3 has 14 amino acids. The DNA of the CDR3 is TGTGCCAGCAGCTCAGAGGGAAGCGCGCGCGAGCAGTACTTC. The encoded protein is CASSSEGSAREQYF. Variable domain in full (rest from reference TRBV7-9 and TRBJ2-7): DTGVSQNPRHKITKRGQNVTFRCDPISEHNRLYWYRQTLGQGPEFLTYFQNEAQLEKSRLLSDRFSAERPKGSFSTLEIQRTEQGDSAMYLCASSSEGSAREQYFGPGTRLTVT.

In the case of this clonotype: It may be a read error: a sequence one base away is much more abundant. V and J are TRBV20-1 and TRBJ2-1; TRBD2 agrees at 7 bases. The CDR3 is 13 residues long. After removal of 7 bases from V and 4 bases from J, the junction contained 7 bases not matched to a gene. Germline CDR1 DFQATT, CDR2 SNEGSKA (reference sequence). For the CDR3, the DNA is TGCAGTGTTACATGGACTAGATACAATGAGCAGTTCTTC. This codes for CSVTWTRYNEQFF.

This clonotype was observed once. A much more abundant neighbour one base away suggests this may be a read error. This is likely a read error, given that the CDR3 carries no conserved phenylalanine or tryptophan at its end. V and J are TRBV19 and TRBJ1-5; tentative D call: TRBD1 (5 bases). Germline assignment: CDR1 LNHDA and CDR2 SQIVND (reference sequence). The CDR3 loop spans 13 amino acids. V was clipped by 9 bases and J by 7 bases, with 16 bases between them. CDR3 amino acids: CASAGTPDQPQHL. CDR3 sequence (DNA): TGTGCCAGCGCCGGGACCCCGGACCAGCCCCAGCATCTT.

This clonotype was detected ten times or more. The rearrangement links TRBV25-1 to TRBJ1-2; D might be TRBD1 (5 bases). This CDR3 contains 15 residues. Trimming left V 3 bases short and J 4 bases short, with 15 bases between. Germline-derived CDR1 and CDR2 are MGHDK and SYGVNS. CDR3 bases: TGTGCCAGCAGTGAGGGGCCTTCGGGGCTCTATGGCTACACCTTC. This sequence encodes CASSEGPSGLYGYTF.